This T cell receptor beta chain was observed in a study of blood T cell repertoires in COVID-19. Overall study: There were acute and convalescent COVID-19 samples, and they came from the United States, Italy and Spain. T cells, B-cell-depleted T cells, or PBMCs supplied cDNA or gDNA.

This clone appeared once. Per the original methods: Reference gene primers were amplified, and this amplification served to estimate nucleated cell counts. Clones were sequenced by immunoSEQ multiplex PCR, and TCRdb holds only the in-frame ones, with some missing. V and J calls and clone size are those listed in that table; D and trimming were worked out from the DNA. Here the sample spans more than 85,000 clones, approximately 83% being singletons. This CDR3 spans 11 amino acids. V lost 2 bases to trimming and J lost 5 bases, with 3 bases between them. Germline lookup yields CDR1 SGHVS and CDR2 FNYEAQ.

Sequencing was performed on peripheral blood. The receptor comes from a middle-aged man with acute or convalescent COVID-19. The chain carries TRBV7-6 and TRBJ2-5; D gene ambiguous. CDR3: CASSLLETQYF. As DNA, the CDR3 is TGTGCCAGCAGCTTACTGGAGACCCAGTACTTC.